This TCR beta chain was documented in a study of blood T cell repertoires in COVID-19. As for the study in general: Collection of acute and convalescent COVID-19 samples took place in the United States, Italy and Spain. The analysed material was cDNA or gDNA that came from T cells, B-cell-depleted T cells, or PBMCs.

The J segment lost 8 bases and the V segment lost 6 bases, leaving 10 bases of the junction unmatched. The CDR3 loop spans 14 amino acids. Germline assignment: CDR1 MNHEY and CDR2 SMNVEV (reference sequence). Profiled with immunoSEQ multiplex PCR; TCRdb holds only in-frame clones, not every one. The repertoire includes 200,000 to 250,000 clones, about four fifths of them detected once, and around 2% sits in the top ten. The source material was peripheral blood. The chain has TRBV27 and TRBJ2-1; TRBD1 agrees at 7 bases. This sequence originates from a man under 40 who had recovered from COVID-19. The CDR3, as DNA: TGTGCCAGCAGCCAAAGGGACAGTGGGGATGAGCAGTTCTTC. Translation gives CASSQRDSGDEQFF.